This TCR beta chain is from a study of blood T cell repertoires in COVID-19. CDR1 and CDR2 (germline): MNHEY, SVGEGT. The CDR3 is 15 amino acids. V shed 3 bases and J 7 bases; nucleotides not matched to a gene: 4. Libraries were prepared by immunoSEQ multiplex PCR; TCRdb keeps only in-frame clonotypes and omits some of them. The profile shows more than 100,000 clones, roughly 90% of them singletons. The sequenced material came from peripheral blood. The chain employs TRBV6-2 or TRBV6-3 and TRBJ2-1; 12 bases are a match to TRBD2. The sequence derives from a man aged 50 or older with active or convalescent COVID-19. CDR3 nucleotide sequence: TGTGCCAGCAGTTATCGGACTAGCGGGGAAAATGAGCAGTTCTTC. Its translation is CASSYRTSGENEQFF.